This T cell receptor (beta chain) was recovered during a study of blood T cell repertoires in COVID-19. Study context: Each recovered donor of Cohort 3 presented with two negative PCRs, clearance, or symptom resolution.

V trimming: 0 bases; J trimming: 5 bases; junction bases outside the gene matches: 3. There are 16 residues in the CDR3. Per germline, CDR1 KGHSH and CDR2 LQKENI. Repertoires were generated with immunoSEQ multiplex PCR, while TCRdb's copy carries only in-frame clones and drops some. The sample holds a few hundred thousand clones, approximately 87% seen once. Categorization into cohorts depended on clinical history that participants reported. V usage is TRBV18 and J usage is TRBJ2-2, with 10 bases that match TRBD2. The TCR was taken from a man aged 35-49 years in a cohort exposed to, infected with or recovered from COVID-19 (not recorded which). Input material: PBMCs or T cells enriched from blood (not recorded which). The CDR3 DNA sequence: TGTGCCAGCTCACCACCGGGACTAGCGCAGACCGGGGAGCTGTTTTTT. This sequence encodes CASSPPGLAQTGELFF.